The 5 T cell receptor beta chains given below trace back to one sample, sequenced in a study of CD8+CD57+ T cells in acquired aplastic anemia. Genomic DNA, serving as template, underwent TCR beta VDJ and CDR3 profiling. MiXCR, applied by TCRdb to the reads, yields one record per CDR3 protein. The sample has about half a million distinct CDR3 sequences, around a third seen once. Flow cytometry had shown expanded CD8+CD57+ cells in the patients chosen for sequencing. The sequenced material came from sorted CD4+, CD8+, or CD8+CD57+ T cells (not recorded which) from PBMCs. The receptors come from a human donor with aplastic anemia.

This chain joins TRBV9 and TRBJ1-1; possibly TRBD1 for D (5 bases). CDR3 size: 13 residues. Germline V gene sequence: CDR1 SGDLS, CDR2 YYNGEE. Trimming took 0 bases from V and 7 from J, leaving 10 bases between them. The CDR3 reads CASSVALTDEAFF. CDR3 bases: TGTGCCAGCAGCGTAGCACTGACAGATGAAGCTTTCTTT.

V gene TRBV11-2 combines with J gene TRBJ1-3, with 8 nucleotides matching TRBD1. The CDR3 is 16 amino acids. Germline V gene data show CDR1 as SGHAT and CDR2 as FQNNGV. Germline trimming cut 5 bases from V and 4 bases from J; bases unmatched to any gene: 10. CDR3 in DNA: TGTGCCAGCAGCCTGAACCAGGGGGCCGCAGGAAACACCATATATTTT. It specifies CASSLNQGAAGNTIYF.

The chain has TRBV29-1 and TRBJ1-1; D gene ambiguous. Trimming took 5 bases from V and 7 from J, leaving 11 bases between them. Germline values: CDR1 SQVTM, CDR2 ANQGSEA. The CDR3 has 11 amino acids. The CDR3 loop reads CSVYEGIEAFF. The CDR3 region has the DNA TGCAGCGTTTATGAAGGGATTGAAGCTTTCTTT.

The V and J genes are TRBV28 and TRBJ2-7, with unresolved D. CDR3 length equals 11 residues. The germline V gene encodes CDR1 MDHEN and CDR2 SYDVKM. V lost 7 bases and J lost 2, with 6 bases in between. The CDR3 is CASKSAYEQYF. CDR3 DNA sequence: TGTGCCAGCAAGAGCGCCTACGAGCAGTACTTC. The full variable domain, its missing parts supplied by reference TRBV28 and TRBJ2-7, is DVKVTQSSRYLVKRTGEKVFLECVQDMDHENMFWYRQDPGLGLRLIYFSYDVKMKEKGDIPEGYSVSREKKERFSLILESASTNQTSMYLCASKSAYEQYFGPGTRLTVT.

This chain uses TRBV19 with TRBJ1-1; D unresolved. This CDR3 is 13 amino acids long. Trimming stripped 5 bases from V and 0 bases from J, with 7 bases between. Germline values: CDR1 LNHDA, CDR2 SQIVND (reference sequence). The CDR3 DNA reads TGTGCCAGTAGTCAGACTTTGAACACTGAAGCTTTCTTT. The encoded protein is CASSQTLNTEAFF.